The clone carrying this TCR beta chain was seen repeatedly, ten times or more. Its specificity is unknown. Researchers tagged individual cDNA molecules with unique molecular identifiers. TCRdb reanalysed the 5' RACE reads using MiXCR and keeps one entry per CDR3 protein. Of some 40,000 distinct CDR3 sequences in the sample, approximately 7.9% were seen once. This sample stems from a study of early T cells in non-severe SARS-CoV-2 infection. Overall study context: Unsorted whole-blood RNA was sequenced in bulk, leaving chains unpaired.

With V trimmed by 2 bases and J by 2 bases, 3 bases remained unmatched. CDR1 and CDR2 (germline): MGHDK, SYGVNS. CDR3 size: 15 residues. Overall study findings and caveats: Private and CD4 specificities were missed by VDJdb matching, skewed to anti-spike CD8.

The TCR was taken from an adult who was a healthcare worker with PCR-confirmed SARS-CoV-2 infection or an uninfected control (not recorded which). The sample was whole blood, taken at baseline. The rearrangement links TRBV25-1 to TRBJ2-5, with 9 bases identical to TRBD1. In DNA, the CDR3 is TGTGCCAGCAGTGAAGGGGACAGGGTACAAGAGACCCAGTACTTC. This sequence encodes CASSEGDRVQETQYF. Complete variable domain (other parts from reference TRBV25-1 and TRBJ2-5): EADIYQTPRYLVIGTGKKITLECSQTMGHDKMYWYQQDPGMELHLIHYSYGVNSTEKGDLSSESTVSRIRTEHFPLTLESARPSHTSQYLCASSEGDRVQETQYFGPGTRLLVL.